The text below deals with one T cell receptor beta chain. Next came a second PCR, run for about 7 to 12 cycles, which used a sample-barcoded 5' primer along with a J-beta primer mix. TCRdb analysed the 5' RACE reads with MiXCR anew, one entry per CDR3 protein. The table shows hundreds of thousands of distinct CDR3 sequences, with 45% to 65% occurring only once. This sample was included in a study of blood T cells in healthy people across ages. The CDR3 has 14 residues. The germline gives CDR1 LNHNV, CDR2 YYDKDF (reference sequence). Trimming stripped 0 bases from V and 8 bases from J, with 10 bases between.

The sequencing input was blood. The receptor's source is a man aged 55 to 70 in good health. J is TRBJ1-4 and V is TRBV15; no definite D call. For the CDR3, the DNA is TGTGCCACCAGCAGAGATGGGCGGCGAGAAAAACTGTTTTTT. This sequence encodes CATSRDGRREKLFF.